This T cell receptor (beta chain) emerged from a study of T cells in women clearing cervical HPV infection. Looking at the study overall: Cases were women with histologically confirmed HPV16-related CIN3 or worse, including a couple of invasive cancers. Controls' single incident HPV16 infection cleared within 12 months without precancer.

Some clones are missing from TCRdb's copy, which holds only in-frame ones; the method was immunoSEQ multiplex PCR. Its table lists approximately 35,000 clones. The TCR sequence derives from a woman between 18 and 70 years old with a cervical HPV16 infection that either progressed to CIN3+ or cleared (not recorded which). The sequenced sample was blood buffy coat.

Here the CDR3 reads CASTGNPGSPLHF. The CDR3 DNA, read in part, is TGTGCCAGCACAGGGAATCCAGGTTCACCC. The chain uses TRBV19 and TRBJ1-6; a weak D match, TRBD1 (6 bases). The read gets to within 3 residues of the CDR3 end, and the germline J gene fills in the rest. The germline V gene has CDR1 LNHDA and CDR2 SQIVND (reference sequence). Between the trimmed V and J ends, which lost 9 bases and 9 bases, there was a span of 15 bases. The CDR3 extends over 13 amino acids.